The 24 T cell receptor beta chains given below trace back to one sample, sequenced in a study of CD8+CD57+ T cells in acquired aplastic anemia. Sequencing involved patients with CD8+CD57+ cell expansion previously shown by flow cytometry. TCR beta VDJ combinations and CDR3 sequences were profiled from genomic DNA. TCRdb recomputed calls from the reads with MiXCR, one row per CDR3 protein. Of about 240,000 distinct CDR3 sequences listed, more than 45% were seen once; the top ten hold approximately 7.8%. The sequenced sample consisted of sorted CD4+, CD8+, or CD8+CD57+ T cells (not recorded which) from PBMCs. The receptors here all came from a human donor with aplastic anemia.

Ten or more counts support this clonotype. The rearrangement uses TRBV2 and TRBJ2-5, with TRBD2 matching 9 bases. The CDR3 has 15 residues. CDR1 SNHLY and CDR2 FYNNEI come from the germline V gene. Trimming removed 2 bases from V and 1 base from J; junction bases left unmatched: 2. The CDR3 bases are TGTGCCAGCAGTGAATGGACTAGCGTCCAAGAGACCCAGTACTTC. It codes for CASSEWTSVQETQYF.

This chain joins TRBV2 and TRBJ1-4, with TRBD1 matching 12 bases. Germline V gene data show CDR1 as SNHLY and CDR2 as FYNNEI. The CDR3 consists of 15 residues. The J segment lost 10 bases and the V segment lost 0 bases, leaving 3 bases of the junction unmatched. DNA of the CDR3: TGTGCCAGCAGTGAAGCGGGACAGGGGGCTGTAAAACTGTTTTTT. This encodes CASSEAGQGAVKLFF.

The chain combines TRBV24-1 with TRBJ2-7; D gene unclear. Between the trimmed V and J ends, which lost 8 bases and 6 bases, there was a span of 10 bases. In germline, CDR1 is KGHDR, CDR2 SFDVKD. The CDR3 spans 11 residues. Here the CDR3 reads CATMSPCEQYF. As DNA, the CDR3 is TGTGCCACCATGTCGCCTTGCGAGCAGTACTTC.

Details on this clonotype: The junction shows a germline mismatch at one end, possibly a read error. The rearrangement uses TRBV6-4 and TRBJ1-1; possibly TRBD1 for D (5 bases). The CDR3 spans 15 residues. Germline assignment: CDR1 MRHNA and CDR2 SNTAGT. CDR3 sequence reads: CASSYFGQVNTGAFF. The CDR3, as DNA: TGTGCCAGCAGTTACTTTGGACAAGTGAACACTGGAGCTTTCTTT.

This clonotype appeared a few times. This chain connects TRBV5-4 to TRBJ2-2; TRBD2 agrees at 8 bases. The V gene's germline CDR1 is SGHNT and CDR2 YYREEE (reference sequence). The CDR3 is made up of 15 amino acids. V shed 0 bases, J shed 4 bases, and the junction held 2 bases outside the gene matches. The CDR3 nucleotides are TGTGCCAGCAGCTTGGAGCGGGGGAGCACCGGGGAGCTGTTTTTT. Translation gives CASSLERGSTGELFF.

This chain links TRBV15 with TRBJ2-6; weak D call: TRBD2 (5 bases). This CDR3 region has 19 residues. Trimming cost V 0 bases and J 0 bases, with 15 bases left between them. The germline V gene has CDR1 LNHNV and CDR2 YYDKDF (reference sequence). The CDR3 protein is CATSRDIGRGGSGANVLTF. CDR3 sequence (DNA): TGTGCCACCAGCAGAGATATCGGTAGAGGAGGCTCTGGGGCCAACGTCCTGACTTTC.

The chain is built from TRBV20-1 and TRBJ1-1, with 9 bases lining up with TRBD1. This CDR3 region has 14 residues. The trim removed 6 bases at V and 0 bases at J, leaving 5 bases unmatched. Germline V gene sequence: CDR1 DFQATT, CDR2 SNEGSKA (reference sequence). The CDR3 bases are TGCAGTGCCATCCGGGACAGGGTGAACACTGAAGCTTTCTTT. This sequence encodes CSAIRDRVNTEAFF.

This clonotype was picked up many times. V gene TRBV10-3 combines with J gene TRBJ1-1, with a weak D call TRBD1 (5 bases). The CDR3 contains 15 residues. V was clipped by 2 bases and J by 1 base, with 11 bases between them. The germline gives CDR1 ENHRY, CDR2 SYGVKD. The CDR3 here is CAISEGSGGNTEAFF. CDR3 bases: TGTGCCATCAGTGAGGGGTCCGGGGGGAACACTGAAGCTTTCTTT.

The J gene is TRBJ2-2, the V gene TRBV12-3 or TRBV12-4, with D maybe TRBD1 (5 bases). CDR3 size: 12 residues. The V and J ends lost 6 bases and 5 bases respectively, with 7 bases between them. CDR3 nucleotide sequence: TGTGCCAGCAGCACAGGTACCGGGGAGCTGTTTTTT. Translated: CASSTGTGELFF.

This clonotype was counted ten times or more. This chain joins TRBV19 and TRBJ2-3; D unresolved. Trimming took off 5 bases at V and 0 bases at J, with 6 bases between the two ends. CDR3 size: 13 residues. Germline V CDR1 and CDR2: LNHDA, SQIVND (reference sequence). Written as DNA, the CDR3 is TGTGCCAGTAGTGGTGGTAGCACAGATACGCAGTATTTT. Its protein is CASSGGSTDTQYF.

The chain employs TRBV20-1 and TRBJ2-5; perhaps TRBD1 as D (6 bases). Trimming stripped 6 bases from V and 1 base from J, with 15 bases between. Per germline, CDR1 DFQATT and CDR2 SNEGSKA (reference sequence). CDR3 length equals 14 residues. CDR3 nucleotides: TGCAGTGCCGCCGACAGGATCTTCCAAGAGACCCAGTACTTC. Residues: CSAADRIFQETQYF.

The chain has TRBV7-9 and TRBJ1-6, with D possibly TRBD1 on 5 matching bases. Germline V gene lookup returns CDR1 SEHNR and CDR2 FQNEAQ (reference sequence). Trimming pared 5 bases from V and 0 bases from J, leaving 17 bases between. This CDR3 is built from 18 residues. In nucleotides, the CDR3 is TGTGCCAGCAGCCCGATTCACGACAGACTCTCCTATAATTCACCCCTCCACTTT. It yields the protein CASSPIHDRLSYNSPLHF.

This clonotype was seen many times. This chain connects TRBV15 to TRBJ1-5; D gene ambiguous. The CDR3 consists of 16 residues. Between the trimmed V and J ends, which lost 2 bases and 1 base, there was a span of 12 bases. Germline loops: CDR1 LNHNV, CDR2 YYDKDF (reference sequence). In DNA form, the CDR3 reads TGTGCCACCAGCAGACCTCCGACCGGAAGCAATCAGCCCCAGCATTTT. It codes for CATSRPPTGSNQPQHF. Based on the CDR3 plus reference TRBV15 and TRBJ1-5, the full variable domain is DAMVIQNPRYQVTQFGKPVTLSCSQTLNHNVMYWYQQKSSQAPKLLFHYYDKDFNNEADTPDNFQSRRPNTSFCFLDIRSPGLGDTAMYLCATSRPPTGSNQPQHFGDGTRLSIL.

This CDR3 reads CAWSGGAVENYGYTF. The DNA of the CDR3 is TGTGCCTGGAGTGGCGGGGCAGTTGAAAACTATGGCTACACCTTC. The V call is TRBV30, the J call TRBJ1-2, with D maybe TRBD1 (5 bases). Germline V lookup: CDR1 GTSNPN, CDR2 SVGIG (reference sequence). This CDR3 contains 15 residues. Trimming shortened V by 1 base and J by 2 bases, and 14 bases separated the two germline ends.

This clonotype was recorded at least ten times. The rearrangement joins TRBV19 to TRBJ1-2, with 8 bases identical to TRBD1. From germline, CDR1 is LNHDA and CDR2 SQIVND (reference sequence). Trimming at V came to 6 bases and at J to 6 bases, leaving 3 bases not matched to a gene. CDR3 length: 12 residues. The DNA of the CDR3 is TGTGCCAGTAGACAGGGGGTGGATGGCTACACCTTC. It codes for CASRQGVDGYTF.

This chain uses TRBV9 with TRBJ2-5, with D possibly called TRBD1 or TRBD2 (6 bases each). Germline V gives CDR1 SGDLS, CDR2 YYNGEE. V lost 4 bases and J 5 bases, leaving 21 bases between the germline ends. This CDR3 is 16 amino acids long. The CDR3 coding sequence is TGTGCCAGCAGCCTCCAAAAAGGGGGGACGACTGAGACCCAGTACTTC. This gives the protein CASSLQKGGTTETQYF.

There are a few counts of this clonotype. This chain uses TRBV19 with TRBJ1-2; D remains unclear. V gave up 4 bases and J gave up 4 bases, with 19 bases separating them. The CDR3 consists of 16 residues. Per the germline V gene, CDR1 is LNHDA and CDR2 is SQIVND (reference sequence). The CDR3 sequence is CASSTYGGQTSYGYTF. For the CDR3, the DNA is TGTGCCAGTAGTACCTACGGTGGCCAGACCTCCTATGGCTACACCTTC.

This clonotype was observed many times. The V call is TRBV4-3, the J call TRBJ2-7; D may be TRBD2 (6 bases). CDR1 and CDR2 (germline): LGHNA, YSLEER. Between the trimmed V and J ends, which lost 0 bases and 1 base, there was a span of 16 bases. The CDR3 is 17 residues long. DNA of the CDR3: TGCGCCAGCAGCCAAGATCAGAGAGGGACTGGGTCCTACGAGCAGTACTTC. Translation: CASSQDQRGTGSYEQYF.

This chain joins TRBV7-2 and TRBJ2-3; D tentatively fits TRBD1 or TRBD2 (6 bases each). The CDR3 totals 15 residues. The germline gives CDR1 SGHTA, CDR2 FQGNSA. V was pared by 1 base and J by 6 bases, with 14 bases between. DNA of the CDR3: TGTGCCAGCAGCTTAGTGGGGGGCCCTGTGGATACGCAGTATTTT. Translating gives CASSLVGGPVDTQYF.

V and J are TRBV2 and TRBJ2-5; D may be TRBD1 (5 bases). With 11 bases removed from V and 11 bases from J, the gap between germline ends came to 18 bases. Germline lookup yields CDR1 SNHLY and CDR2 FYNNEI. The CDR3 contains 11 residues. CDR3 protein: CAGNSGNTQYF. The DNA of the CDR3 is TGTGCCGGCAATTCAGGGAATACGCAGTACTTC.

This clonotype was seen at least ten times. This chain connects TRBV5-8 to TRBJ2-1; TRBD2 agrees at 12 bases. J lost 9 bases, V lost 3 bases, and 4 bases had no gene match. CDR3 length equals 14 residues. Germline CDR1 is SGHTS and CDR2 is YDEGEE. In DNA form, the CDR3 reads TGTGCCAGCAGCTCGACTAGCGGGAGATCTGAGCAGTTCTTC. Its protein product is CASSSTSGRSEQFF.

The chain is built from TRBV25-1 and TRBJ2-7, with D tentatively TRBD1 (5 bases). There are 12 residues in the CDR3. Trimming stripped 7 bases from V and 2 bases from J, with 9 bases between. Per germline, CDR1 MGHDK and CDR2 SYGVNS. The CDR3 reads CASKKDTYEQYF. CDR3 sequence (DNA): TGTGCCAGCAAAAAGGACACCTACGAGCAGTACTTC.

Turning to this clonotype: The germline gene is not matched at one end of the junction; a read error may be the cause. This chain joins TRBV15 and TRBJ1-5; D is unclear. The CDR3 contains 15 residues. Germline CDR1 and CDR2: LNHNV and YYDKDF (reference sequence). The CDR3 loop reads CATSPTVEGSQLQHF. CDR3 sequence (DNA): TGTGCCACCAGTCCGACCGTAGAGGGCAGTCAGCTCCAGCATTTT.

The rearrangement links TRBV5-1 to TRBJ2-3; TRBD2 is a possible D gene (6 bases). The V gene's germline CDR1 is SGHRS and CDR2 YFSETQ. Trimming left V 3 bases short and J 5 bases short, with 13 bases between. The CDR3 spans 14 residues. The CDR3 DNA follows: TGCGCCAGCAGCTATCAGGGAGGCGTAGATACGCAGTATTTT. As protein: CASSYQGGVDTQYF.